Shown below are 18 T cell receptor beta chains from a single sample sequenced in a study of T cell responses to AZD1222 COVID-19 vaccine. The method was immunoSEQ multiplex PCR; TCRdb's version includes in-frame clones alone and lacks a portion of them. The repertoire has approximately 68,000 clones, more than 75% of them found once; the top ten carry around 4.9%. The material was peripheral blood, obtained 28 days after the second dose of the MenACWY control vaccine. These receptors were obtained from an adult who received the MenACWY meningococcal vaccine as a control.

The chain links TRBV24-1 to TRBJ2-2, with D tentatively TRBD1 (6 bases). The ends were cut back, 2 bases at V and 3 bases at J, with 9 bases in the middle. In germline, CDR1 is KGHDR, CDR2 SFDVKD. This CDR3 is built from 15 residues. The CDR3 loop is CATSDWNRDTGELFF. The DNA of the CDR3 is TGTGCCACCAGTGATTGGAACAGGGACACCGGGGAGCTGTTTTTT.

This chain uses TRBV6-4 with TRBJ1-2; possibly TRBD1 for D (6 bases). Germline CDR1 is MRHNA and CDR2 is SNTAGT. The V and J ends lost 6 bases and 4 bases respectively, with 15 bases between them. This CDR3 is 14 amino acids long. CDR3 sequence (DNA): TGTGCCAGCAGACCAGGGGCATGGGGCTATGGCTACACCTTC. Translated, it gives CASRPGAWGYGYTF.

The chain has TRBV28 and TRBJ1-1; D uncertain. Germline lookup yields CDR1 MDHEN and CDR2 SYDVKM. With 6 bases removed from V and 0 bases from J, the gap between germline ends came to 14 bases. This CDR3 is built from 15 residues. The CDR3 here is CASSPVSSMNTEAFF. CDR3 sequence (DNA): TGTGCCAGCAGCCCGGTCAGCTCGATGAACACTGAAGCTTTCTTT. The variable domain in full, with the rest retrieved from reference TRBV28 and TRBJ1-1, is DVKVTQSSRYLVKRTGEKVFLECVQDMDHENMFWYRQDPGLGLRLIYFSYDVKMKEKGDIPEGYSVSREKKERFSLILESASTNQTSMYLCASSPVSSMNTEAFFGQGTRLTVV.

The J gene is TRBJ1-1, the V gene TRBV6-4; 10 nucleotides agree with TRBD1. The CDR3 has 17 amino acids. From germline, CDR1 is MRHNA and CDR2 SNTAGT. V lost 6 bases, J lost 0 bases, and 10 bases stayed unmatched. The CDR3 region is CASSILTGGGMNTEAFF. The CDR3 coding sequence is TGTGCCAGCAGCATTTTGACAGGGGGCGGAATGAACACTGAAGCTTTCTTT.

The chain recombines TRBV19 with TRBJ1-5; maybe TRBD1 (5 bases). The CDR3 spans 20 residues. CDR1 is LNHDA and CDR2 is SQIVND in the germline V gene (reference sequence). The V end lost 2 bases, the J end lost 7 bases, and 30 bases lay between the germline ends. The CDR3 bases are TGTGCCAGTAGTATACATCGAACAGGCCGTTTTATAACCTTCATCCAGCCCCAGCATTTT. The encoded protein is CASSIHRTGRFITFIQPQHF.

The chain couples TRBV3-1 (or the pseudogene TRBV3-2) to TRBJ1-2, with D possibly matching TRBD1 (5 bases). The CDR3 runs to 14 residues. V lost 2 bases to trimming and J lost 6 bases, with 13 bases between them. Germline values: CDR1 LGHDT, CDR2 YNNKEL (reference sequence). DNA for the CDR3: TGTGCCAGCAGCCAACCCGGGACTACCGATGGCTACACCTTC. Its protein is CASSQPGTTDGYTF.

V gene TRBV18 combines with J gene TRBJ2-1; weak D call: TRBD1 (6 bases). The CDR3 covers 14 residues. CDR1 and CDR2 (germline): KGHSH, LQKENI. V was pared by 9 bases and J by 8 bases, with 20 bases between. The DNA for the CDR3 is TGTGCCAGTAAACAGGGAGTTCTTTGGGATGAGCAGTTCTTC. Its protein is CASKQGVLWDEQFF.

This rearrangement joins TRBV2 to TRBJ2-3; D tentatively reads TRBD1 or TRBD2 (5 bases each). The CDR3 covers 14 residues. Germline-derived CDR1 and CDR2 are SNHLY and FYNNEI. V lost 6 bases to trimming and J lost 4 bases, with 14 bases between them. CDR3 sequence: CASSARGESDTQYF. The DNA for the CDR3 is TGTGCCAGCAGCGCTCGGGGCGAATCAGATACGCAGTATTTT.

V gene TRBV27 combines with J gene TRBJ2-5; no reliable D call. The CDR3 sequence is 13 residues long. V was pared by 6 bases and J by 2 bases, with 10 bases between. The germline gives CDR1 MNHEY, CDR2 SMNVEV (reference sequence). CDR3 sequence reads: CASSRRPQETQYF. CDR3 nucleotide sequence: TGTGCCAGCAGCCGCCGGCCGCAAGAGACCCAGTACTTC.

This chain uses TRBV6-5 with TRBJ1-4; 9 nucleotides match TRBD1. Germline CDR1 reads MNHEY; CDR2 reads SVGAGI. The CDR3 is made up of 16 amino acids. V lost 0 bases, J lost 8 bases, and 7 bases stayed unmatched. The CDR3 DNA reads as TGTGCCAGCAGTTACTCGACGGGACAGGGATACGAAAAACTGTTTTTT. Translated: CASSYSTGQGYEKLFF.

The V gene is TRBV10-3, the J gene TRBJ1-2, with 7 bases lining up with TRBD1. Trimming took 2 bases from V and 5 from J; bases not matched to a gene: 2. This CDR3 spans 13 amino acids. The germline CDR1 and CDR2 sequences are ENHRY and SYGVKD. The CDR3 nucleotides read TGTGCCATCAGTGAGACGGGACAGTATGGCTACACCTTC. Amino acids: CAISETGQYGYTF.

This clone is a singleton in its sample. The chain joins TRBV2 to TRBJ2-3; 8 bases are a match to TRBD2. Per germline, CDR1 SNHLY and CDR2 FYNNEI. After removal of 4 bases from V and 4 bases from J, the junction contained 7 bases not matched to a gene. This CDR3 is built from 15 residues. The CDR3 bases are TGTGCCAGCAGTGCTTTGCTCGGGGGGGCAGATACGCAGTATTTT. Its protein is CASSALLGGADTQYF.

The chain is built from TRBV23-1 and TRBJ2-7; 9 positions agree with TRBD1. TRBV23-1 is designated an ORF whose function remains uncertain. The CDR3 loop spans 15 amino acids. The V segment lost 0 bases and the J segment 3 bases; nucleotides outside the gene matches: 3. In nucleotides, the CDR3 is TGCGCCAGCAGTCAATCTAGACAGGGGGTCTACGAGCAGTACTTC. Translation gives CASSQSRQGVYEQYF.

The chain uses TRBV28 and TRBJ2-3; 9 bases align to TRBD2. Per the germline V gene, CDR1 is MDHEN and CDR2 is SYDVKM. The V and J ends lost 5 bases and 7 bases, in that order; junction bases with no gene match: 13. CDR3 size: 16 residues. The CDR3 DNA reads TGTGCCAGCAGTAGTTTAGCGGGAGCTATCTCAAATACGCAGTATTTT. Its protein is CASSSLAGAISNTQYF.

The V call is TRBV7-2, the J call TRBJ2-4; 9 bases map to TRBD1. V trimming: 5 bases; J trimming: 6 bases; junction bases outside the gene matches: 8. Germline CDR1 is SGHTA and CDR2 is FQGNSA. CDR3 length: 15 residues. This CDR3 reads CASSTNRGLGNIQYF. The CDR3 bases are TGTGCCAGCAGCACAAACAGGGGGCTGGGAAACATTCAGTACTTC.

V gene TRBV5-6 combines with J gene TRBJ2-1; D is ambiguous. Between the trimmed V and J ends, which lost 4 bases and 5 bases, there was a span of 4 bases. The V gene's germline CDR1 is SGHDT and CDR2 YYEEEE. The CDR3 contains 11 residues. The CDR3 DNA reads TGTGCCAGCAGCGTAGACAATGAGCAGTTCTTC. This codes for CASSVDNEQFF.

This chain links TRBV28 with TRBJ1-3, with D uncertain. This CDR3 comprises 13 residues. V was clipped by 8 bases and J by 0 bases, with 8 bases between them. Looked up from germline, CDR1 is MDHEN and CDR2 is SYDVKM. The CDR3 loop reads CASRIHSGNTIYF. DNA for the CDR3: TGTGCCAGCCGAATCCACTCTGGAAACACCATATATTTT.

The chain employs TRBV7-9 and TRBJ1-1; 8 bases are shared with TRBD1. The V segment lost 4 bases and the J segment 10 bases; nucleotides outside the gene matches: 8. Germline lookup yields CDR1 SEHNR and CDR2 FQNEAQ (reference sequence). The CDR3 covers 13 residues. The CDR3: CASSSRQGLGAFF. CDR3 nucleotides: TGTGCCAGCAGCTCCCGACAGGGGCTGGGAGCTTTCTTT.